The 26 T cell receptor beta chains listed next were all sequenced from one sample in a study of T-cell reconstitution after alpha-beta-depleted transplantation in children. The TCRbeta library was prepared with unique molecular identifiers. MiXCR, run by TCRdb on the PCR reads, gives a single entry per CDR3 protein. This sample has around 670,000 distinct CDR3 sequences, with less than 15% found just once. This material consisted of PBMCs, taken before TCRalphabeta/CD19-depleted stem cell transplant. The receptors here all came from a girl between 2 and 10 years old with congenital amegakaryocytic thrombocytopenia, due to receive a stem cell transplant.

This clonotype was seen repeatedly, ten times or more. The chain recombines TRBV10-3 with TRBJ2-2, with TRBD2 matching 8 bases. CDR1 is ENHRY and CDR2 is SYGVKD in the germline V gene. CDR3 length: 14 amino acids. V lost 10 bases to trimming and J lost 6 bases; unmatched junction nucleotides: 10. CDR3 nucleotides: TGTGCCACCTGGACGGGAGGGCCCCCCGGGGAGCTGTTTTTT. Its translation: CATWTGGPPGELFF.

The CDR3 nucleotides read TGTGCCAGCAGCTTGGCCAGGGATATGAACGAGCAGTACTTC. Translating gives CASSLARDMNEQYF. The chain combines TRBV7-9 with TRBJ2-7, with a possible D match to TRBD1 (5 bases). CDR3 length equals 14 residues. V lost 3 bases to trimming and J lost 5 bases, with 14 bases between them. CDR1 and CDR2 from the germline V gene are SEHNR and FQNEAQ (reference sequence).

At least ten counts were recorded for this clonotype. V and J are TRBV20-1 and TRBJ1-1, with a weak D call TRBD1 (5 bases). Germline V gives CDR1 DFQATT, CDR2 SNEGSKA (reference sequence). The CDR3 contains 12 residues. Trimming stripped 1 base from V and 6 bases from J, with 9 bases between. CDR3 nucleotides: TGCAGTGCTAGAGCCCAGGGACCTGAAGCTTTCTTT. Its translation is CSARAQGPEAFF.

This clonotype was counted between two and nine times. V and J are TRBV7-2 and TRBJ1-1; D is unresolved. The CDR3 runs 14 residues. The germline V gene encodes CDR1 SGHTA and CDR2 FQGNSA. Trimming left V 1 base short and J 11 bases short, with 17 bases between. The CDR3: CASSLERAGGSAFF. The CDR3 DNA sequence: TGTGCCAGCAGCTTAGAGAGGGCTGGAGGCTCCGCTTTCTTT.

V usage is TRBV12-3 or TRBV12-4 and J usage is TRBJ2-6; no firm D call. V lost 6 bases, J lost 0 bases, and 6 bases lay in between. CDR3 length: 14 residues. CDR3 in DNA: TGTGCCAGCAGACCAGTCTCTGGGGCCAACGTCCTGACTTTC. Protein product: CASRPVSGANVLTF.

This clonotype has ten or more counts. The V call is TRBV12-3 or TRBV12-4, the J call TRBJ2-1; tentatively, D is TRBD1 (6 bases). The CDR3 totals 11 residues. V dropped 5 bases and J dropped 10 bases, with 9 bases sitting between them. The chain's CDR3 is CASSKDREQFF. The DNA of the CDR3 is TGTGCCAGCAGTAAAGACAGGGAGCAGTTCTTC.

The sample holds a few counts of this clonotype. The V gene is TRBV5-1, the J gene TRBJ2-1, with D possibly TRBD2 on 5 matching bases. There are 12 residues in the CDR3. V was cut by 4 bases and J by 12 bases, with 14 bases left in between. Looked up from germline, CDR1 is SGHRS and CDR2 is YFSETQ. CDR3 sequence: CASSLPAGWQFF. DNA for the CDR3: TGCGCCAGCAGCCTCCCCGCGGGTTGGCAGTTCTTC. Using reference TRBV5-1 and TRBJ2-1 for the parts outside the CDR3, the full variable domain is KAGVTQTPRYLIKTRGQQVTLSCSPISGHRSVSWYQQTPGQGLQFLFEYFSETQRNKGNFPGRFSGRQFSNSRSEMNVSTLELGDSALYLCASSLPAGWQFFGPGTRLTVL.

This clonotype was seen at least ten times. V and J are TRBV20-1 and TRBJ2-7, with 7 nucleotides matching TRBD2. CDR1 is DFQATT and CDR2 is SNEGSKA in the germline V gene (reference sequence). CDR3 size: 16 residues. V gave up 2 bases and J gave up 2 bases; unmatched junction bases: 12. The CDR3 protein is CSARQTSPDPTYEQYF. CDR3 bases: TGCAGTGCTAGACAGACTAGCCCGGACCCGACCTACGAGCAGTACTTC.

This clonotype came up a few times. The genes are TRBV7-7 and TRBJ2-1, with no clear D. This CDR3 is 13 amino acids long. In germline, CDR1 is SSHAT, CDR2 FNYEAQ (reference sequence). Trimming took off 5 bases at V and 2 bases at J, with 7 bases between the two ends. For the CDR3, the DNA is TGTGCCAGCAGCCCTCACACCTACAATGAGCAGTTCTTC. Translation gives CASSPHTYNEQFF.

The chain has TRBV7-9 and TRBJ2-1; D is ambiguous. This CDR3 is built from 14 residues. Germline CDR1 and CDR2: SEHNR and FQNEAQ (reference sequence). Trimming shortened V by 1 base and J by 7 bases, and 11 bases separated the two germline ends. Written as DNA, the CDR3 is TGTGCCAGCAGCTTAGACTCGGTCCTTAATGAGCAGTTCTTC. Translation: CASSLDSVLNEQFF.

In this sample, this clonotype turned up a few times. The chain uses TRBV5-4 and TRBJ2-5; 8 bases align to TRBD2. After removal of 4 bases from V and 3 bases from J, the junction contained 2 bases not matched to a gene. Per germline, CDR1 SGHNT and CDR2 YYREEE (reference sequence). This CDR3 has 13 residues. The CDR3 DNA reads as TGTGCCAGCAGCATAGCGGGAAAAGAGACCCAGTACTTC. Translated, it gives CASSIAGKETQYF.

The chain employs TRBV5-6 and TRBJ2-1; D possibly corresponds to TRBD2 (6 bases). Per the germline V gene, CDR1 is SGHDT and CDR2 is YYEEEE. There are 15 residues in the CDR3. V lost 1 base, J lost 4 bases, and 12 bases lay in between. CDR3 amino acids: CASSLWGELYNEQFF. CDR3 in DNA: TGTGCCAGCAGCTTGTGGGGGGAGTTATACAATGAGCAGTTCTTC.

Many counts were recorded for this clonotype. V is TRBV7-9 and J is TRBJ2-7; D is possibly TRBD2 (5 bases). CDR1 is SEHNR, CDR2 FQNEAQ, per germline (reference sequence). This CDR3 comprises 16 residues. V gave up 5 bases and J gave up 2 bases, with 19 bases separating them. The CDR3: CASSLGGSDSTYEQYF. The CDR3, as DNA: TGTGCCAGCAGCCTGGGCGGGTCTGACTCCACCTACGAGCAGTACTTC.

The gene calls are TRBV4-2 and TRBJ2-1; TRBD2 is a possible D gene (5 bases). Germline V gene sequence: CDR1 LGHNA, CDR2 YNFKEQ. V lost 2 bases and J 0 bases, leaving 14 bases between the germline ends. The CDR3 contains 17 residues. The CDR3 coding sequence is TGTGCCAGCAGCCAAAGCGGCTATGATAGCTCCTACAATGAGCAGTTCTTC. Translated, it gives CASSQSGYDSSYNEQFF.

In this sample, this clonotype turned up many times. The J gene is TRBJ2-1, the V gene TRBV5-1; D is perhaps TRBD2 (5 bases). This CDR3 contains 12 residues. Per germline, CDR1 SGHRS and CDR2 YFSETQ. Trimming stripped 0 bases from V and 15 bases from J, with 13 bases between. The CDR3 loop is CASSLAGADSFF. The CDR3 DNA follows: TGCGCCAGCAGCTTGGCCGGAGCGGACTCGTTCTTC.

This clonotype was seen at least ten times. The rearrangement uses TRBV7-2 and TRBJ1-6, with D perhaps TRBD1 (6 bases). The ends were cut back, 1 base at V and 5 bases at J, with 12 bases in the middle. CDR1 SGHTA and CDR2 FQGNSA come from the germline V gene. This CDR3 is built from 16 residues. CDR3 bases: TGTGCCAGCAGCTTAGGGCTGGACAGAAATAATTCACCCCTCCACTTT. It codes for CASSLGLDRNNSPLHF.

V is TRBV21-1 and J is TRBJ2-1. TRBV21-1 represents a pseudogene. This CDR3 comprises 12 residues. DNA for the CDR3: TGTGCCAGCAGCCAACCAAGCGATGAGCAGTTCTTC. It specifies CASSQPSDEQFF.

On this clonotype: One end of the junction does not line up with germline, which may come from a read error. V is TRBV27 and J is TRBJ1-2; D is unclear. The CDR3 is 10 residues long. Germline CDR1 and CDR2: MNHEY and SMNVEV (reference sequence). CDR3 region: CQQVNYGYTF. Written as DNA, the CDR3 is TGCCAGCAGGTTAACTATGGCTACACCTTC.

Many counts were recorded for this clonotype. V usage is TRBV6-2 or TRBV6-3 and J usage is TRBJ2-1; maybe TRBD1 (6 bases). The germline CDR1 and CDR2 sequences are MNHEY and SVGEGT. Trimming removed 8 bases from V and 9 bases from J, with 11 bases in between. CDR3 length: 11 amino acids. CDR3 sequence: CASQQGTEQFF. For the CDR3, the DNA is TGTGCCAGCCAACAGGGCACTGAGCAGTTCTTC.

Details on this clonotype: One base away lies a much larger clone, so this may be a sequencing read error. The gene calls are TRBV6-2 or TRBV6-3 and TRBJ2-1, with a weak D call TRBD2 (6 bases). There are 14 residues in the CDR3. Germline lookup yields CDR1 MNHEY and CDR2 SVGEGT. Trimming took off 5 bases at V and 8 bases at J, with 16 bases between the two ends. The CDR3 loop reads CASSTVLREDEQFF. Here the CDR3 DNA reads TGTGCCAGCAGTACCGTTCTTAGGGAGGATGAGCAGTTCTTC.

This clonotype was observed a handful of times. The chain couples TRBV3-1 to TRBJ2-3; 8 nucleotides match TRBD1. This CDR3 comprises 15 residues. With 2 bases clipped from V and 2 bases from J, the junction kept 3 bases outside the gene matches. CDR1 is LGHDT, CDR2 YNNKEL, per germline (reference sequence). CDR3 sequence: CASSQRTGYTDTQYF. The CDR3 DNA follows: TGTGCCAGCAGCCAAAGGACAGGGTACACAGATACGCAGTATTTT.

This clonotype was picked up many times. V and J are TRBV12-3 or TRBV12-4 and TRBJ2-1; 13 bases fit TRBD2. This CDR3 is built from 16 residues. V lost 5 bases and J lost 7; bases outside the gene matches: 8. Here the CDR3 DNA reads TGTGCCAGCAGTAAAGAAGGACTAGCGGGAGTAAATGAGCAGTTCTTC. This encodes CASSKEGLAGVNEQFF.

This clonotype was recorded at least ten times. The rearrangement links TRBV20-1 to TRBJ2-7, with D uncertain. V was cut by 3 bases and J by 0 bases, with 6 bases left in between. This CDR3 is 12 amino acids long. Germline CDR1 and CDR2: DFQATT and SNEGSKA (reference sequence). Here the CDR3 reads CSASDNSYEQYF. The CDR3 bases are TGCAGTGCTAGCGATAACTCCTACGAGCAGTACTTC.

This clonotype was counted a few times. The chain couples TRBV5-1 to TRBJ2-1; 10 bases agree with TRBD2. Trimming at V came to 0 bases and at J to 8 bases, leaving 8 bases not matched to a gene. The CDR3 loop spans 16 amino acids. The germline V gene has CDR1 SGHRS and CDR2 YFSETQ. CDR3 in DNA: TGCGCCAGCAGCTTGGTAGCGGGAGGTTTTGCCCATGAGCAGTTCTTC. It yields the protein CASSLVAGGFAHEQFF.

This chain links TRBV21-1 with TRBJ2-7; the tabulated D call, TRBD2, remains unverified against the DNA. TRBV21-1 counts as a pseudogene. This CDR3 comprises 17 residues. CDR3 bases: TGTGCCAGCAGCAACCATAGCGGGCCTTCTCCCGCTTACGAGCAGTACTTC. It is translated as CASSNHSGPSPAYEQYF.

The CDR3 here is CAIQRQFSSYNEQFF. The CDR3 region has the DNA TGTGCCATCCAGAGACAGTTCAGCTCCTACAATGAGCAGTTCTTC. The chain is built from TRBV10-3 and TRBJ2-1; D perhaps matches TRBD1 (5 bases). The CDR3 is made up of 15 amino acids. CDR1 and CDR2 from the germline V gene are ENHRY and SYGVKD. V shed 8 bases and J shed 0 bases, with 14 bases lying between them.